The sequence of this T cell receptor beta chain was determined in a study of CD8+CD57+ T cells in acquired aplastic anemia. Study context: Healthy-donor CD4+ cells averaged about 9.9 million reads.

In regard to this clonotype: Its antigen is not identified.

The V and J ends lost 0 bases and 5 bases respectively, with 10 bases between them. The germline gives CDR1 LNHNV, CDR2 YYDKDF (reference sequence). The CDR3 runs 14 residues. For CDR3 and TCR beta VDJ profiling, genomic DNA was the template used. TCRdb analysed the reads with MiXCR anew, one entry per CDR3 protein. Counted here are a few hundred thousand distinct CDR3 sequences, about two thirds occurring once; the ten biggest clones make up 3.5% to 4.5%. Overall study results and limits: Comparison of patients with controls identified roughly 30 shared CD8+ CDR3 sequences.

The receptor comes from a human donor in good health, serving as a control. The sample was sorted CD4+, CD8+, or CD8+CD57+ T cells (not recorded which) from PBMCs. The V gene is TRBV15, the J gene TRBJ1-1, with unresolved D. CDR3 in DNA: TGTGCCACCAGCAGAGATAGGGCAGCTACTGAAGCTTTCTTT. Amino acids: CATSRDRAATEAFF.